This T cell receptor (beta chain) was sequenced for a study of PD-1 blockade in classical Hodgkin lymphoma (dated by TCRdb to the early 2020s). Background on the whole study: Nivolumab dosing was 3 mg/kg intravenously every 2 weeks, continuing until either disease progression or unacceptable toxicity. To define a peripheral blood immune signature of response to PD-1 blockade in classical Hodgkin lymphoma, the study combined TCR beta sequencing with CyTOF. What the study reported, not specific to this receptor: CD4+ but not CD8+ TCR diversity rose significantly by C4D1 (p=0.0027 vs p=0.16), most apparent in complete responders (p=0.02). Trial patients achieving complete response had baseline diversity similar to newly diagnosed patients, whereas partial responders and progressors had significantly lower diversity. Newly diagnosed patients were reported to have lower baseline TCR diversity than healthy donors, and relapsed/refractory patients were reported to have lower baseline TCR diversity still. The study was restricted to a single clinical trial cohort, and the causes of repertoire differences, possibly disease activity or prior therapy, were left undefined. Lower diversity was observed in patients in whom nivolumab was started less than 1 year after ASCT, and these patients were excluded from later analyses so that confounding by immune reconstitution would be avoided.

Taken from the germline V gene, the CDR1 and CDR2 loops are MNHEY and SVGAGI. Trimming costs V 0 bases and J 6 bases, and their ends lie 12 bases apart. The CDR3 goes from the cysteine to the phenylalanine over 14 residues. Just CDR3 DNA is preserved here, 42 bases in frame from base 1. Notes on this clone: Its target antigen remains unknown. Base qualities are not recorded, but no much larger clone differs from it by a single base.

Genomic DNA was extracted with the Qiagen DNeasy kit from unsorted PBMCs and from negatively selected CD4+ and CD8+ fractions. TCR beta CDR3 regions were amplified by immunoSEQ multiplex PCR using primers annealing to V and J segments. A synthetic immune receptor repertoire was used to minimize amplification bias, and any residual bias was removed computationally once sequencing was done. As for the authors' bioinformatics: Repertoire diversity was quantified as the Shannon entropy index using custom Python scripts. Unsorted, CD4+ and CD8+ repertoires were analyzed separately, except in combined analyses where CD4+ and CD8+ sequences were merged in silico. A clone was considered expanded if an increase in frequency of at least 2-fold after treatment relative to C1D1 was found, and a pseudocount of 0.5 was applied to clones undetected at baseline. Singleton clones were defined as clones with 0 or 1 copy at C1D1, and non-singleton clones were defined as clones with 2 or more copies. Clones expanded in unsorted samples were labelled as CD4+, CD8+ or unknown by matching protein sequences in sorted samples from the same patient. Wilcoxon tests were applied to paired samples to test diversity changes from C1D1 to C4D1. Here the immuneACCESS table is served through TCRdb, limited to in-frame sequences with V and J called. Missing clones are a known gap in these copies; in checked studies unresolved V genes cover under half, and the rest lacks a known reason. V and J calls and clone size are as listed in that table; D and trimming were resolved from the DNA. A total of more than 40,000 clones appear in this sample, approximately 80% of them only once. Of the sample, around 20% falls within the top ten clones.

The sample's time point label, decoded: cycle 4 day 1 (C4D1), after less than 7 weeks of nivolumab. Every trial patient had relapsed after autologous stem cell transplantation, and cohorts A, B and C differed in prior brentuximab vedotin exposure. The trial cohort comprised 60 or so patients with relapsed/refractory classical Hodgkin lymphoma whose best overall responses were complete response, partial response or progressive disease. Single-agent nivolumab was administered to trial patients in the multi-cohort phase II CheckMate 205 trial. An independent review committee assessed best overall response by applying the 2007 International Working Group response criteria. PBMCs from the trial were collected at three points: immediately before nivolumab initiation (C1D1), and during therapy at cycle 2 day 1 and cycle 4 day 1. Peripheral blood was collected in 8 mL Vacutainer Cell Preparation Tubes, from which PBMCs were isolated by centrifugation and then cryopreserved.

The sequence derives from a human donor with classical Hodgkin lymphoma. The sample was peripheral blood mononuclear cells (PBMCs), taken before the fourth cycle of nivolumab. The chain is made from TRBV6-5 and TRBJ2-7, with no D gene named confidently. The CDR3 is CASSYSTSASEQYF. The DNA sequence is given as TGTGCCAGCAGTTACTCGACGTCCGCCAGCGAGCAGTACTTC.